This entry features one T cell receptor (beta chain) sequence. The target antigen is unknown. This sample was included in a study of T cell therapy after organ transplantation. Time point described: 4-8 weeks after completion of therapy. Assay used: immunoSEQ multiplex PCR; TCRdb lists only in-frame clones, some missing. The repertoire consists of roughly 3,200 clones, with around 80% occurring once and the leading ten covering about two fifths. In germline, CDR1 is LNHDA, CDR2 SQIVND (reference sequence). V lost 3 bases and J 2 bases, leaving 13 bases between the germline ends. This CDR3 has 15 residues.

V gene TRBV19 combines with J gene TRBJ1-1; tentatively, D is TRBD1 (5 bases). This receptor was identified in a human patient who had received a solid organ transplant and had CMV disease. Some T cells may possibly be graft donor cells. The specimen comprised CD8+ T cells from blood, sampled after autologous CMV-specific T cell therapy. The CDR3 sequence: CASSISSGKNTEAFF. Written as DNA, the CDR3 is TGTGCCAGTAGTATCTCGTCAGGGAAAAACACTGAAGCTTTCTTT. Full variable domain (remainder filled in from reference TRBV19 and TRBJ1-1): DGGITQSPKYLFRKEGQNVTLSCEQNLNHDAMYWYRQDPGQGLRLIYYSQIVNDFQKGDIAEGYSVSREKKESFPLTVTSAQKNPTAFYLCASSISSGKNTEAFFGQGTRLTVV.